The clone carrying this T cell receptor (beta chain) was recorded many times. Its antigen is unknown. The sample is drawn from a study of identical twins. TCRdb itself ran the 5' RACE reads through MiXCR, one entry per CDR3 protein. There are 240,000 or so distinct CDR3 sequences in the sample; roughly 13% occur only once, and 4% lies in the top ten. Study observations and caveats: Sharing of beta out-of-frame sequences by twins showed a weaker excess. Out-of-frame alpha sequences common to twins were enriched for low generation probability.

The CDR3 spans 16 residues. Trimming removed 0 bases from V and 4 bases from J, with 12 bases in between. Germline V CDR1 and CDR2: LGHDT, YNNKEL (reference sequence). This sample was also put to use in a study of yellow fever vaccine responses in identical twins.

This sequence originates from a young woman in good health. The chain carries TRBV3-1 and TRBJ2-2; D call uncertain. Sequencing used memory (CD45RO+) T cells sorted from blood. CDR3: CASSQDRLQITGELFF. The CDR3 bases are TGTGCCAGCAGCCAAGATAGGTTGCAAATCACCGGGGAGCTGTTTTTT.